This is a list of T cell receptor beta chains from one sample in a study of blood T cell repertoires in COVID-19. Sequencing was performed with immunoSEQ multiplex PCR; in TCRdb, only in-frame clones are kept and a portion is missing. The sample has roughly 150,000 clones; 75% to 85% are singletons. The material sequenced was peripheral blood. The receptors come from a woman aged 80 or over with acute or convalescent COVID-19. Both conserved end residues are part of each CDR3. A D gene is named only where the DNA matches it firmly.

V	D	J	CDR3
TRBV19	-	TRBJ2-7	CASSMLLTYEQYF
TRBV7-2	-	TRBJ1-6	CASSLVLRNSPLHF
TRBV4-2	-	TRBJ2-7	CASSHFLGLGPYEQYF
TRBV19	TRBD2	TRBJ2-1	CASTSSGGSIKDNEQFF
TRBV19	TRBD1	TRBJ1-5	CASSRGQINQPQHF
TRBV7-2	-	TRBJ2-2	CASSFPAANTGELFF
TRBV29-1	-	TRBJ2-7	CSVEDAGRLYEQYF
TRBV6-5	TRBD1	TRBJ2-5	CASRPGDRGHGTQYF
TRBV27	TRBD2	TRBJ2-3	CASSLSGLEDTQYF
TRBV5-5	-	TRBJ2-3	CASSSTGYDTQYF
TRBV7-6	TRBD2	TRBJ2-2	CASSDTSGIYTGELFF
TRBV7-2	-	TRBJ2-1	CASSLSGRENNEQFF
TRBV4-1	-	TRBJ1-2	CASSQDGTWSYGYTF
TRBV5-4	TRBD1	TRBJ1-1	CASSRSPDRAETEAFF
TRBV13	TRBD1	TRBJ2-5	CASSLGTGGRETQYF
TRBV5-5	TRBD2	TRBJ2-3	CASSSAGPGTDTQYF
TRBV24-1	TRBD1	TRBJ2-1	CATSGVTGQGRNEQFF
TRBV28	TRBD1	TRBJ2-3	CASSFLGTANTDTQYF
TRBV30	TRBD1	TRBJ1-5	CAWSFRQGARLNQPQHF
TRBV9	TRBD1	TRBJ1-1	CASSPRTGHRDTEAFF
TRBV13	TRBD1	TRBJ2-5	CASSAQPTGAEGETQYF
TRBV19	-	TRBJ1-1	CASTPQGRLNTEAFF
TRBV7-3	TRBD1	TRBJ2-3	CASSMGTAGTDTQYF
TRBV4-1	-	TRBJ2-7	CASSQLILTNTYEQYF
TRBV27	-	TRBJ1-1	CASSARRGVNTEAFF
TRBV4-1	-	TRBJ2-2	CASSQSLSQANTGELFF
TRBV6-5	-	TRBJ2-3	CASTRTASTDTQYF
TRBV9	TRBD1	TRBJ1-3	CASSTTGGGNTIYF